Listed below are T cell receptor beta chains from one sample, sequenced in a study of T cell responses to AZD1222 COVID-19 vaccine. Profiled with immunoSEQ multiplex PCR; TCRdb holds only in-frame clones, not every one. Of 85,000 to 95,000 clones in the sample, nearly 90% were seen once. Sequences were derived from peripheral blood, sampled on day 0 of AZD1222 vaccination. The receptors stem from an adult in good health. Each CDR3 is given with its conserved first and last residue. A D gene is named only where the DNA matches it firmly. Not every row has a clone size; where given, it reads once, few, many or a size class.

clone_size	v_call	j_call	d_call	cdr3_nt	cdr3_aa
once	TRBV25-1	TRBJ2-2	NA	TGTGCCAGCAGGGAGGGACTGGGGACCGGGGAGCTGTTTTTT	CASREGLGTGELFF
NA	TRBV7-3	TRBJ1-1	NA	TGTGCCAGCAGCTTATTCGGGGTAAACACTGAAGCTTTCTTT	CASSLFGVNTEAFF
NA	TRBV27	TRBJ2-3	NA	TGTGCCAGCAGTTTAAGGCGCACAGATACGCAGTATTTT	CASSLRRTDTQYF
NA	TRBV4-1	TRBJ1-6	NA	TGCGCCAGCAGCTCCAGGGAAGCTTCACCCCTCCACTTT	CASSSREASPLHF
NA	TRBV18	TRBJ1-2	TRBD1	TGTGCCAGCTCACCAACGGGACAGGGTAATGGCTACACCTTC	CASSPTGQGNGYTF
NA	TRBV29-1	TRBJ2-3	TRBD2	TGCAGCGTGGCTACTAGCGGGGGTCCAGATACGCAGTATTTT	CSVATSGGPDTQYF
NA	TRBV6-5	TRBJ1-6	NA	TGTGCCAGCAGTCCCGAAGGGTGGACGAATTCACCCCTCCACTTT	CASSPEGWTNSPLHF
NA	TRBV5-1	TRBJ2-1	TRBD1	TGCGCCAGCAGCTTGGCGGTTACAGGGGGTTACAATGAGCAGTTCTTC	CASSLAVTGGYNEQFF
NA	TRBV7-2	TRBJ1-5	NA	TGTGCCAGCAGGCCCCAGGCCTATAGCAATCAGCCCCAGCATTTT	CASRPQAYSNQPQHF
NA	TRBV6-5	TRBJ2-3	NA	TGTGCCAGCATCCCTCTGACAAGTTCTGTTACGCAGTATTTT	CASIPLTSSVTQYF
NA	TRBV19	TRBJ1-1	TRBD1	TGTGCCAGTAGTATCGGGACAGGTCCCACTGAAGCTTTCTTT	CASSIGTGPTEAFF
once	TRBV29-1	TRBJ2-1	TRBD1	TGCAGCGTTGAAGATCATAGGGGGCGCGGTGAGCAGTTCTTC	CSVEDHRGRGEQFF
once	TRBV4-1	TRBJ1-6	NA	TGCGCCAGCAGCCAAGTTGCGGGGCGGGATTCACCCCTCCACTTT	CASSQVAGRDSPLHF
NA	TRBV7-2	TRBJ2-5	NA	TGTGCCAGCAGCTTTTTAGGGAATTCAGAGACCCAGTACTTC	CASSFLGNSETQYF
NA	TRBV27	TRBJ2-5	NA	TGTGCCAGCAGTTTAGGGTTCCAAGAGACCCAGTACTTC	CASSLGFQETQYF
NA	TRBV7-8	TRBJ1-5	NA	TGTGCCAGCAGCCCGACCACTCCGGGGGGGGCGGGATCTCAGCCCCAGCATTTT	CASSPTTPGGAGSQPQHF
NA	TRBV6-2/TRBV6-3	TRBJ2-5	NA	TGTGCCAGCAGTTACTCGAGTACGGACCCCCAAGAGACCCAGTACTTC	CASSYSSTDPQETQYF